The 17 T cell receptor beta chains listed next were all sequenced from one sample in a study of tumor and adjacent non-tumor tissue in lung cancer. A modified ARM-PCR protocol with three rounds of nested PCR amplified TCRbeta. TCRdb independently ran MiXCR on the multiplex PCR reads; one entry per CDR3 protein. The profile shows 90,000 to 100,000 distinct CDR3 sequences, approximately 80% of them singletons. No cell sorting was done before RNA was extracted from the tissue. Distant lung tissue was collected more than 3 cm away from the tumor edge. Source material: distant non-tumor lung tissue. Source of these receptors: a man aged 55 to 70 with small cell lung cancer.

On this clonotype: One end of the junction varies from germline; a read error may be responsible. The genes are TRBV6-1 and TRBJ2-2; 10 nucleotides agree with TRBD2. The CDR3 covers 16 residues. Germline values: CDR1 MNHNS, CDR2 SASEGT. The CDR3 protein is CAISGLAGVNTGELLF. CDR3 in DNA: TGTGCCATCAGTGGGCTAGCGGGAGTAAACACCGGGGAGCTGCTTTTT.

As concerns this clonotype: The junction departs from the called germline gene at one end, perhaps through a read error. The chain is built from TRBV11-2 and TRBJ2-1; a possible D gene is TRBD2 (6 bases). The CDR3 runs to 14 residues. Germline assignment: CDR1 SGHAT and CDR2 FQNNGV. The CDR3 DNA is TGTGTCAGCAGATTAGAGGCGGGGTTGGTTGAGCAGTTCTTC. Protein sequence: CVSRLEAGLVEQFF.

As concerns this clonotype: The CDR3 end shows no conserved phenylalanine or tryptophan, and so a read error is likely. The chain has TRBV11-2 and TRBJ2-2; D ambiguous. This CDR3 region has 13 residues. The germline V gene encodes CDR1 SGHAT and CDR2 FQNNGV. In DNA form, the CDR3 reads TGTACCAGCAGCTTAGTCAAGACCGGGGAGCTGTTTCTT. It translates to CTSSLVKTGELFL.

As to this clonotype: One junction end does not reproduce the germline sequence, and a read error may be involved. J is TRBJ1-5 and V is TRBV11-2, with no clear D. CDR3 length: 13 amino acids. Germline V CDR1 and CDR2: SGHAT, FQNNGV. DNA for the CDR3: TGTGCCAGCAGACATGACCTGCATGGAGCCCAACATTTT. Translation gives CASRHDLHGAQHF.

The chain links TRBV11-1 to TRBJ2-2; the D gene is possibly TRBD2 (5 bases). Germline CDR1 SGHAT, CDR2 FQDESV (reference sequence). This CDR3 contains 15 residues. The V and J ends lost 5 bases and 4 bases respectively, with 14 bases between them. The DNA of the CDR3 is TGTGCCAGCAGCCACCCGGGGATGGGCACCGGGGAGCTGTTTTTT. Translated, it gives CASSHPGMGTGELFF. Supplemented by reference TRBV11-1 and TRBJ2-2, the full variable domain reads EAEVAQSPRYKITEKSQAVAFWCDPISGHATLYWYRQILGQGPELLVQFQDESVVDDSQLPKDRFSAERLKGVDSTLKIQPAELGDSAMYLCASSHPGMGTGELFFGEGSRLTVL.

This clonotype occurred many times. The rearrangement joins TRBV28 to TRBJ1-3, with D possibly matching TRBD1 (6 bases). CDR3 length: 15 amino acids. CDR1 MDHEN and CDR2 SYDVKM come from the germline V gene. Trimming shortened V by 6 bases and J by 0 bases, and 12 bases separated the two germline ends. CDR3 sequence (DNA): TGTGCCAGCAGGATGGGACATCGCTCTGGAAACACCATATATTTT. Residues: CASRMGHRSGNTIYF. The variable domain in full, completed from reference TRBV28 and TRBJ1-3, reads DVKVTQSSRYLVKRTGEKVFLECVQDMDHENMFWYRQDPGLGLRLIYFSYDVKMKEKGDIPEGYSVSREKKERFSLILESASTNQTSMYLCASRMGHRSGNTIYFGEGSWLTVV.

Details on this clonotype: A junction boundary mismatches the germline segment, possibly from a read error. The chain links TRBV15 to TRBJ1-2; D not resolved. The CDR3 loop spans 13 amino acids. Germline V lookup: CDR1 LNHNV, CDR2 YYDKDF (reference sequence). CDR3 residues: CATREIVNYGYTF. The CDR3 bases are TGTGCCACCAGGGAGATAGTTAACTATGGCTATACCTTC.

This chain uses TRBV5-1 with TRBJ1-3; D possibly corresponds to TRBD1 (5 bases). The CDR3 length is 14 residues. CDR1 is SGHRS and CDR2 is YFSETQ in the germline V gene. Trimming took off 8 bases at V and 6 bases at J, with 18 bases between the two ends. CDR3 protein: CASKARDGENTIYF. The CDR3 nucleotides read TGCGCCAGTAAAGCTCGGGACGGTGAAAACACCATATATTTT.

This clonotype was picked up a small number of times. The chain recombines TRBV5-1 with TRBJ2-5; D perhaps matches TRBD2 (6 bases). This CDR3 is built from 14 residues. Trimming removed 9 bases from V and 4 bases from J, with 19 bases in between. Germline V lookup: CDR1 SGHRS, CDR2 YFSETQ. CDR3 protein: CATTNGGIGETQYF. The CDR3 region has the DNA TGCGCCACCACGAATGGGGGGATCGGAGAGACCCAGTACTTC.

As for this clonotype: Given the absence of the conserved phenylalanine or tryptophan at the CDR3 end, a read error is likely. It is unclear where the CDR3 begins or ends on the DNA, so no DNA is shown, and the CDR3 is as TCRdb lists it. The chain joins TRBV29-1 to TRBJ2-3; the D segment call TRBD1 is taken from the table without a DNA check. With termini counted, the CDR3 has 13 amino acids. Germline V lookup: CDR1 SQVTM, CDR2 ANQGSEA. The CDR3 sequence: CSVATGMADTRYV.

A note on this clonotype: Compared with germline, one end of the junction differs, possibly owing to a read error. The chain joins TRBV28 to TRBJ1-5; 9 bases fit TRBD1. The germline V gene has CDR1 MDHEN and CDR2 SYDVKM. The CDR3 contains 16 residues. The CDR3 DNA is TGTGCTAGCAGACAGGGGGAAGTCTATAGCAATCACCCCCAGCATTTT. Translating it yields CASRQGEVYSNHPQHF.

This clonotype showed up just a few times. The chain has TRBV6-5 and TRBJ1-6; unclear D gene. Trimming left V 5 bases short and J 17 bases short, with 28 bases between. The CDR3 is 16 residues long. Per germline, CDR1 MNHEY and CDR2 SVGAGI. CDR3 protein: CASSQKISGYNSSFHF. The CDR3 DNA follows: TGTGCCAGCAGTCAAAAAATCTCGGGCTATAATTCATCCTTCCACTTT.

Comment on this clonotype: Since a much larger clone is just one base distant, this may be a read error. V is TRBV20-1 and J is TRBJ2-1, with TRBD2 matching 12 bases. The germline gives CDR1 DFQATT, CDR2 SNEGSKA (reference sequence). CDR3 length equals 15 residues. The CDR3 loop is CTAWRLAGEGNEQFF. The CDR3 DNA reads TGCACTGCTTGGCGACTAGCGGGAGAGGGGAATGAGCAGTTCTTC.

The table lists this clonotype with a count of one. This chain joins TRBV11-2 and TRBJ2-1, with 9 bases matching TRBD2. The V gene end was trimmed by 7 bases and the J gene end by 16 bases; junction bases not matched to a gene: 14. This CDR3 region has 13 residues. The germline V gene has CDR1 SGHAT and CDR2 FQNNGV. The CDR3 reads CASTSLTSGLQFF. The CDR3 region has the DNA TGTGCCAGCACCTCACTTACTAGCGGGCTGCAATTCTTC.

As to this clonotype: At one of its ends the junction is not consistent with the germline gene, which may arise from a read error. The chain couples TRBV29-1 to TRBJ2-3, with D possibly being TRBD2 (5 bases). CDR3 length: 14 residues. The germline V gene has CDR1 SQVTM and CDR2 ANQGSEA. The CDR3 spells CTVENGIALDTEYF. CDR3 coding DNA: TGCACCGTTGAAAACGGGATTGCCCTAGATACGGAGTATTTT.

Turning to this clonotype: A much larger clone differs by one base, so this may be a read error. The V call is TRBV28, the J call TRBJ2-3; 8 bases agree with TRBD2. CDR3 length equals 15 residues. Germline V gene lookup returns CDR1 MDHEN and CDR2 SYDVKM. The CDR3 bases are TGTCCCAGCAGTTTCGGGGGGGCACTCACAGATACGCAGTATTTT. Translated: CPSSFGGALTDTQYF. The whole variable domain, remainder taken from reference TRBV28 and TRBJ2-3, is DVKVTQSSRYLVKRTGEKVFLECVQDMDHENMFWYRQDPGLGLRLIYFSYDVKMKEKGDIPEGYSVSREKKERFSLILESASTNQTSMYLCPSSFGGALTDTQYFGPGTRLTVL.

Details on this clonotype: The junction differs from germline at one of its ends, possibly a read error. The chain recombines TRBV7-2 with TRBJ2-3; TRBD1 or TRBD2 may be the D gene (5 bases each). The CDR3 has 14 amino acids. Germline CDR1 is SGHTA and CDR2 is FQGNSA. CDR3 in amino acids: CASSRDLSTDTRYF. The CDR3 nucleotides are TGTGCCAGCAGCCGGGACCTCTCCACAGATACGCGGTATTTT.